These 31 T cell receptor beta chains share one sample of origin, sequenced in a study of cytomegalovirus exposure and HLA in healthy donors. The primer mix had 60 Vbeta and 13 Jbeta primers. This table comes from immunoSEQ multiplex PCR, and its TCRdb copy is limited to in-frame clones, with some not included. The sample has about 140,000 clones, less than 80% seen once. The sequenced material came from PBMCs. These TCRs come from a female donor in good health and CMV-seropositive.

The J gene is TRBJ2-7, the V gene TRBV27; 8 bases map to TRBD1. Germline V gene lookup returns CDR1 MNHEY and CDR2 SMNVEV (reference sequence). The CDR3 spans 15 residues. V shed 2 bases and J 4 bases; nucleotides not matched to a gene: 7. The DNA for the CDR3 is TGTGCCAGCAGTTTAAGGACAGGGCGTCCATACGAGCAGTACTTC. This translates into CASSLRTGRPYEQYF.

This clone appeared a few times. The chain links TRBV6-6 to TRBJ2-1, with D possibly being TRBD2 (6 bases). CDR1 is MNHNY, CDR2 SVGAGI, per germline (reference sequence). The CDR3 totals 16 residues. V lost 6 bases, J lost 9 bases, and 24 bases lay in between. Written as DNA, the CDR3 is TGTGCCAGCAGCCCTTTTCGGGGGACGGGCGGTTTTGAGCAGTTCTTC. This encodes CASSPFRGTGGFEQFF.

This chain uses TRBV7-9 with TRBJ2-1, with a possible D match to TRBD2 (6 bases). CDR1 SEHNR and CDR2 FQNEAQ come from the germline V gene (reference sequence). Trimming pared 6 bases from V and 5 bases from J, leaving 17 bases between. The CDR3 runs 15 residues. CDR3 coding DNA: TGTGCCAGCAGACACAAGGAGGGGCTGGACAATGAGCAGTTCTTC. This codes for CASRHKEGLDNEQFF.

The chain uses TRBV7-9 and TRBJ2-1, with 8 nucleotides matching TRBD2. This CDR3 comprises 14 residues. The germline V gene has CDR1 SEHNR and CDR2 FQNEAQ (reference sequence). The junction had 5 bases not matched to a gene; V was cut back by 5 bases and J by 5 bases. CDR3 coding DNA: TGTGCCAGCAGCCCTACTAGCGGCAACAATGAGCAGTTCTTC. Encoded protein: CASSPTSGNNEQFF.

The rearrangement uses TRBV7-9 and TRBJ2-3, with a possible D match to TRBD1 (6 bases). CDR3 size: 15 residues. V lost 5 bases, J lost 5 bases, and 17 bases lay in between. Germline CDR1 and CDR2: SEHNR and FQNEAQ (reference sequence). The CDR3 spells CASSPLDSYLDTQYF. CDR3 DNA sequence: TGTGCCAGCAGCCCGCTGGACAGCTATTTAGATACGCAGTATTTT. The variable domain in full, completed from reference TRBV7-9 and TRBJ2-3, reads DTGVSQNPRHKITKRGQNVTFRCDPISEHNRLYWYRQTLGQGPEFLTYFQNEAQLEKSRLLSDRFSAERPKGSFSTLEIQRTEQGDSAMYLCASSPLDSYLDTQYFGPGTRLTVL.

This sequence joins TRBV5-6 and TRBJ2-7; D is undetermined. Germline V gene data show CDR1 as SGHDT and CDR2 as YYEEEE. The CDR3 consists of 14 residues. V was pared by 1 base and J by 7 bases, with 15 bases between. CDR3 DNA: TGTGCCAGCAGCTTGTTTTCTGGGCCCCGGGAGCAGTACTTC. It specifies CASSLFSGPREQYF.

The chain couples TRBV5-1 to TRBJ2-2; tentative D call: TRBD1 (6 bases). Germline V gene data show CDR1 as SGHRS and CDR2 as YFSETQ. This CDR3 contains 15 residues. Trimming left V 3 bases short and J 0 bases short, with 9 bases between. The CDR3 coding sequence is TGCGCCAGCAGCTGGAACAGGGCGAACACCGGGGAGCTGTTTTTT. Amino acid sequence: CASSWNRANTGELFF.

This clone came up a few times. The chain employs TRBV6-5 and TRBJ2-5, with D perhaps TRBD1 (6 bases). Deletions cut 4 bases from V and 2 bases from J, with 8 bases between. CDR3 length: 13 residues. CDR1 and CDR2 (germline): MNHEY, SVGAGI. CDR3 DNA: TGTGCCAGCAGTTTTCAGGGGCAAGAGACCCAGTACTTC. Translating gives CASSFQGQETQYF.

This chain uses TRBV15 with TRBJ2-4, with 7 bases identical to TRBD1. The CDR3 contains 14 residues. Losses at the gene ends were 3 bases for V and 7 bases for J; bases not matched to a gene: 6. Looked up from germline, CDR1 is LNHNV and CDR2 is YYDKDF (reference sequence). This CDR3 reads CATSSDRVSNIQYF. In DNA, the CDR3 is TGTGCCACCAGCAGCGACAGGGTTTCGAACATTCAGTACTTC.

V is TRBV6-6 and J is TRBJ1-5, with D maybe TRBD1 (5 bases). V shed 6 bases and J shed 4 bases, with 13 bases lying between them. CDR1 is MNHNY and CDR2 is SVGAGI in the germline V gene (reference sequence). The CDR3 consists of 14 residues. The CDR3 nucleotides read TGTGCCAGCAGCCCTACGGGGGGAAATCAGCCCCAGCATTTT. Its protein product is CASSPTGGNQPQHF.

The table lists this clone with a count of one. The chain recombines TRBV5-4 with TRBJ2-7; TRBD1 aligns across 8 bases. V trimming: 0 bases; J trimming: 3 bases; junction bases outside the gene matches: 5. CDR3 length equals 15 residues. Germline V gene data show CDR1 as SGHNT and CDR2 as YYREEE (reference sequence). The CDR3 region has the DNA TGTGCCAGCAGCTTGGAGACAGGGGCAGGCTACGAGCAGTACTTC. Protein product: CASSLETGAGYEQYF.

V is TRBV6-5 and J is TRBJ1-1; D possibly corresponds to TRBD1 (6 bases). CDR1 MNHEY and CDR2 SVGAGI come from the germline V gene. V lost 6 bases to trimming and J lost 1 base, with 12 bases between them. This CDR3 is built from 14 residues. The CDR3, as DNA: TGTGCCAGCAGCGCCGTACAGGGGAACACTGAAGCTTTCTTT. Its translation: CASSAVQGNTEAFF.

This sequence joins TRBV11-3 and TRBJ1-3; 7 positions agree with TRBD1. The germline V gene encodes CDR1 SGHNT and CDR2 YENEEA. The CDR3 contains 17 residues. V was pared by 3 bases and J by 8 bases, with 16 bases of the junction left unmatched. CDR3 nucleotide sequence: TGTGCCAGCAGCTTCCCCTACGGCAAGGGGGCAGGGGACACCATATATTTT. Protein: CASSFPYGKGAGDTIYF.

The chain employs TRBV5-1 and TRBJ1-4; D is perhaps TRBD1 (6 bases). Trimming cost V 5 bases and J 2 bases, with 13 bases left between them. This CDR3 comprises 15 residues. Germline loops: CDR1 SGHRS, CDR2 YFSETQ. In nucleotides, the CDR3 is TGCGCCAGCAGGCCAACGGGGGGCACTAATGAAAAACTGTTTTTT. Its translation: CASRPTGGTNEKLFF.

V gene TRBV20-1 combines with J gene TRBJ1-2, with D maybe TRBD1 (5 bases). CDR1 and CDR2 from the germline V gene are DFQATT and SNEGSKA (reference sequence). CDR3 size: 11 residues. Trimming removed 3 bases from V and 8 bases from J, with 10 bases in between. Here the CDR3 reads CSARRQFGYTF. CDR3 sequence (DNA): TGCAGTGCTAGGAGACAGTTCGGCTACACCTTC.

This sequence joins TRBV6-6 and TRBJ1-2; possible D gene TRBD1, 6 bases. This CDR3 is built from 12 residues. The germline V gene encodes CDR1 MNHNY and CDR2 SVGAGI (reference sequence). V was trimmed by 5 bases and J by 8 bases, leaving 12 bases between them. CDR3 in DNA: TGTGCCAGCAGTACCTTCAGGGGAGGCTACACCTTC. This codes for CASSTFRGGYTF.

The gene calls are TRBV7-2 and TRBJ2-7; 10 bases agree with TRBD1. Germline V CDR1 and CDR2: SGHTA, FQGNSA. The CDR3 totals 13 residues. After removal of 5 bases from V and 6 bases from J, the junction contained 4 bases not matched to a gene. The CDR3 is CASSRQGAVEQYF. The CDR3 DNA sequence: TGTGCCAGCAGCCGACAGGGGGCGGTCGAGCAGTACTTC.

This chain connects TRBV7-2 to TRBJ2-1; 12 nucleotides match TRBD2. After removal of 5 bases from V and 5 bases from J, the junction contained 7 bases not matched to a gene. Germline CDR1 reads SGHTA; CDR2 reads FQGNSA. The CDR3 contains 16 residues. CDR3 nucleotides: TGTGCCAGCAGCCCCCCGGGACTAGCGGGCCACAATGAGCAGTTCTTC. As protein: CASSPPGLAGHNEQFF.

The rearrangement uses TRBV19 and TRBJ1-2; 7 bases map to TRBD1. The junction had 11 bases not matched to a gene; V was cut back by 5 bases and J by 5 bases. CDR1 and CDR2 from the germline V gene are LNHDA and SQIVND (reference sequence). The CDR3 is 15 residues long. The CDR3 DNA is TGTGCCAGTAGTTCTAACGACAGGGTTGTATATGGCTACACCTTC. Its protein is CASSSNDRVVYGYTF.

The V call is TRBV30, the J call TRBJ2-5; maybe TRBD2 (6 bases). This CDR3 is built from 13 residues. Germline V gene data show CDR1 as GTSNPN and CDR2 as SVGIG (reference sequence). V was trimmed by 8 bases and J by 0 bases, leaving 13 bases between them. In nucleotides, the CDR3 is TGTGCCCTGGCCCGGGGGTACCAAGAGACCCAGTACTTC. It yields the protein CALARGYQETQYF.

The chain couples TRBV4-2 to TRBJ2-1; 13 positions agree with TRBD2. The CDR3 is made up of 15 amino acids. Germline trimming cut 4 bases from V and 9 bases from J; bases unmatched to any gene: 6. Germline lookup yields CDR1 LGHNA and CDR2 YNFKEQ. This CDR3 is CASSPGLAGVAEQFF. In DNA, the CDR3 is TGTGCCAGCAGCCCTGGACTAGCGGGAGTAGCTGAGCAGTTCTTC.

This chain uses TRBV5-1 with TRBJ2-1; 7 nucleotides line up with TRBD2. The CDR3 is 19 amino acids. CDR1 is SGHRS and CDR2 is YFSETQ in the germline V gene. The V and J ends lost 2 bases and 4 bases, in that order; junction bases with no gene match: 18. The CDR3 loop reads CASSLPIDPTGGRYNEQFF. CDR3 nucleotides: TGCGCCAGCAGCTTACCTATAGACCCGACTGGCGGGAGATACAATGAGCAGTTCTTC.

The rearrangement links TRBV6-5 to TRBJ1-4, with 8 positions matching TRBD1. Losses at the gene ends were 6 bases for V and 8 bases for J; bases not matched to a gene: 5. The CDR3 totals 13 residues. Looked up from germline, CDR1 is MNHEY and CDR2 is SVGAGI. The CDR3 region has the DNA TGTGCCAGCAGACGACAGGGGAGGGAAAAACTGTTTTTT. Protein product: CASRRQGREKLFF.

V and J are TRBV4-1 and TRBJ1-3; D possibly corresponds to TRBD1 (5 bases). CDR3 length: 14 amino acids. Trimming left V 0 bases short and J 8 bases short, with 11 bases between. Germline-derived CDR1 and CDR2 are MGHRA and YSYEKL. CDR3 nucleotide sequence: TGCGCCAGCAGCCAAGACAGGGCCTCGGACACCATATATTTT. Its translation is CASSQDRASDTIYF.

The DNA for the CDR3 is TGTGCCAGCAGCGTCAATAGCCCCAGCACAGATACGCAGTATTTT. It codes for CASSVNSPSTDTQYF. The chain uses TRBV9 and TRBJ2-3; D remains unclear. The CDR3 has 15 amino acids. Germline CDR1 is SGDLS and CDR2 is YYNGEE. Trimming took 2 bases from V and 0 from J, leaving 10 bases between them.

The V gene is TRBV30, the J gene TRBJ1-6, with a weak D call TRBD1 (5 bases). Trimming took off 7 bases at V and 7 bases at J, with 20 bases between the two ends. The CDR3 spans 15 residues. Germline CDR1 reads GTSNPN; CDR2 reads SVGIG (reference sequence). The CDR3 reads CASLVDGGNNSPLHF. Here the CDR3 DNA reads TGTGCCTCCCTCGTTGACGGGGGAAACAATTCACCCCTCCACTTT.

The rearrangement links TRBV11-2 to TRBJ1-1; no reliable D call. Trimming removed 4 bases from V and 0 bases from J, with 12 bases in between. The CDR3 contains 15 residues. From germline, CDR1 is SGHAT and CDR2 FQNNGV. CDR3 nucleotide sequence: TGTGCCAGCAGCTCCGGGGTGCTTATGAACACTGAAGCTTTCTTT. It encodes CASSSGVLMNTEAFF.

The chain carries TRBV28 and TRBJ2-5; D gene unclear. With the DNA end fitting TRBJ2-7 better, the J assignment may be wrong. The CDR3 is made up of 14 amino acids. Germline lookup yields CDR1 MDHEN and CDR2 SYDVKM. The DNA for the CDR3 is TGTGCCAGCAGACAGCTACCTCCGGCCTACGAGCAGTACTTC. It is translated as CASRQLPPAYEQYF.

The J gene is TRBJ2-4, the V gene TRBV6-5; no clear D. Germline lookup yields CDR1 MNHEY and CDR2 SVGAGI. The CDR3 is made up of 15 amino acids. Trimming took 2 bases from V and 6 from J, leaving 14 bases between them. The CDR3 spells CASSYTYSSSNIQYF. CDR3 in DNA: TGTGCCAGCAGTTACACCTACAGCAGTTCAAACATTCAGTACTTC.

V and J are TRBV2 and TRBJ1-2; perhaps TRBD1 as D (6 bases). Looked up from germline, CDR1 is SNHLY and CDR2 is FYNNEI. V dropped 4 bases and J dropped 5 bases, with 14 bases sitting between them. The CDR3 has 14 amino acids. The CDR3 loop is CASSAAGEGYGYTF. DNA for the CDR3: TGTGCCAGCAGTGCCGCAGGGGAGGGATATGGCTACACCTTC.

V is TRBV23-1 and J is TRBJ1-2; TRBD1 is a possible D gene (6 bases). TRBV23-1 is recorded as an ORF, its role being uncertain. The CDR3 length is 13 residues. V dropped 10 bases and J dropped 6 bases, with 18 bases sitting between them. CDR3 DNA: TGCGCCACGCCTAGGGGGGGGGCTGATGGCTACACCTTC. Protein product: CATPRGGADGYTF.